The next 29 T cell receptor beta chains were all read from a single sample in a study of spatial heterogeneity in lung cancer. Sample time point: sample taken at primary tumor resection. MiXCR, run by TCRdb on the 5' RACE reads, gives a single entry per CDR3 protein. The table lists about 92,000 distinct CDR3 sequences, 9.5% to 15% of them singletons, with about 41% in the top ten. Here the sequenced sample was PBMCs, taken at surgery. These receptors came from a male donor with early-stage non-small cell lung cancer.

The chain recombines TRBV2 with TRBJ1-5; perhaps TRBD1 as D (6 bases). The CDR3 has 14 amino acids. Germline assignment: CDR1 SNHLY and CDR2 FYNNEI. V gave up 6 bases and J gave up 0 bases, with 9 bases separating them. The CDR3 loop is CASRRTASNQPQHF. CDR3 nucleotides: TGTGCCAGCAGACGGACAGCTAGCAATCAGCCCCAGCATTTT.

In regard to this clonotype: Because the CDR3 is missing its conserved closing phenylalanine or tryptophan, this is likely a read error. The rearrangement uses TRBV7-2 and TRBJ2-1; possible D gene TRBD2, 6 bases. Trimming removed 0 bases at V and 9 bases at J, with 12 bases between. Germline V gives CDR1 SGHTA, CDR2 FQGNSA. The CDR3 runs to 14 residues. The CDR3 DNA reads as TGTGCCAGCAGCTTAGCCCTACTAGCTAGTGAGCAGTTCTCC. Encoded protein: CASSLALLASEQFS.

The rearrangement joins TRBV5-1 to TRBJ1-1; 9 bases line up with TRBD1. The germline V gene has CDR1 SGHRS and CDR2 YFSETQ. After removal of 0 bases from V and 1 base from J, the junction contained 1 base not matched to a gene. This CDR3 has 15 amino acids. CDR3 in amino acids: CASSLGGQGNTEAFF. The CDR3 DNA reads TGCGCCAGCAGCTTGGGGGGACAGGGGAACACTGAAGCTTTCTTT.

This rearrangement joins TRBV30 to TRBJ2-7; TRBD1 is a possible D gene (5 bases). The CDR3 extends over 13 amino acids. With 7 bases removed from V and 1 base from J, the gap between germline ends came to 14 bases. Germline CDR1 is GTSNPN and CDR2 is SVGIG (reference sequence). The CDR3 reads CAYHQGSSYEQYF. The CDR3 coding sequence is TGTGCCTATCATCAGGGTAGTTCCTACGAGCAGTACTTC.

This clonotype was seen a handful of times. The J gene is TRBJ2-2, the V gene TRBV11-2; either TRBD1 or TRBD2 may fit D (5 bases each). The length of the CDR3 is 13 residues. With 6 bases removed from V and 2 bases from J, the gap between germline ends came to 7 bases. Germline lookup yields CDR1 SGHAT and CDR2 FQNNGV. As DNA, the CDR3 is TGTGCCAGCAGGGGGGATAACACCGGGGAGCTGTTTTTT. It yields the protein CASRGDNTGELFF.

This clonotype has ten or more counts. The chain has TRBV7-2 and TRBJ2-2; 8 bases match TRBD2. The CDR3 spans 15 residues. Germline assignment: CDR1 SGHTA and CDR2 FQGNSA. The V segment lost 6 bases and the J segment 7 bases; nucleotides outside the gene matches: 10. CDR3 sequence: CASRNSGVGIGELFF. Here the CDR3 DNA reads TGTGCCAGCAGGAATAGCGGGGTTGGGATCGGGGAGCTGTTTTTT.

This chain joins TRBV6-5 and TRBJ1-5; tentatively, D is TRBD1 (5 bases). Trimming pared 6 bases from V and 5 bases from J, leaving 11 bases between. From germline, CDR1 is MNHEY and CDR2 SVGAGI. CDR3 size: 13 residues. The CDR3 loop is CASRQVRDQPQHF. The CDR3, as DNA: TGTGCCAGCAGACAGGTTAGGGATCAGCCCCAGCATTTT.

The DNA for the CDR3 is TGTGCCAGCAGCTTGACGGAGGGAATAGCGACTGAAGCTTTCTTT. This translates into CASSLTEGIATEAFF. The V call is TRBV7-8, the J call TRBJ1-1; the D is unclear. The CDR3 spans 15 residues. Germline assignment: CDR1 SGHVS and CDR2 FQNEAQ. The ends were cut back, 3 bases at V and 5 bases at J, with 16 bases in the middle.

The table lists this clonotype with a few counts. The chain recombines TRBV5-1 with TRBJ1-2; D gene unclear. Trimming removed 4 bases at V and 7 bases at J, with 14 bases between. The CDR3 runs to 13 residues. Germline V gene sequence: CDR1 SGHRS, CDR2 YFSETQ. The CDR3, as DNA: TGCGCCAGCAGCCTGAGCGGGGAAGCTGGCTACACCTTC. Protein sequence: CASSLSGEAGYTF.

Here the CDR3 DNA reads TGTGCCTGGAACCCCGACAGGGGAGGATTTGGCTACACCTTC. Amino acid sequence: CAWNPDRGGFGYTF. V and J are TRBV30 and TRBJ1-2, with 8 bases lining up with TRBD1. This CDR3 comprises 14 residues. Losses at the gene ends were 4 bases for V and 7 bases for J; bases not matched to a gene: 11. Germline V gene data show CDR1 as GTSNPN and CDR2 as SVGIG (reference sequence).

This clonotype came up many times. This sequence joins TRBV7-6 and TRBJ2-1; 8 bases line up with TRBD2. V lost 5 bases and J lost 9; bases outside the gene matches: 6. This CDR3 has 13 amino acids. Germline CDR1 and CDR2: SGHVS and FNYEAQ. CDR3 in DNA: TGTGCCAGCAGCGCCGGGACTAGGAGTGAGCAGTTCTTC. Residues: CASSAGTRSEQFF.

This clonotype was detected ten times or more. V gene TRBV28 combines with J gene TRBJ2-1; the D gene could be TRBD1 or TRBD2 (5 bases each). Trimming shortened V by 8 bases and J by 3 bases, and 11 bases separated the two germline ends. CDR1 is MDHEN and CDR2 is SYDVKM in the germline V gene. The CDR3 length is 13 residues. The chain's CDR3 is CASEGTSYNEQFF. The CDR3, as DNA: TGTGCCAGCGAAGGGACCAGCTACAATGAGCAGTTCTTC.

The chain is built from TRBV19 and TRBJ1-2, with 8 bases that match TRBD1. The length of the CDR3 is 11 residues. Per germline, CDR1 LNHDA and CDR2 SQIVND (reference sequence). Trimming took 6 bases from V and 7 from J; bases not matched to a gene: 1. This CDR3 reads CASRDRVGYTF. The DNA for the CDR3 is TGTGCCAGTAGGGACAGGGTTGGCTACACCTTC.

V is TRBV10-3 and J is TRBJ2-7, with 8 bases that match TRBD2. Germline assignment: CDR1 ENHRY and CDR2 SYGVKD. This CDR3 has 14 residues. After removal of 3 bases from V and 5 bases from J, the junction contained 6 bases not matched to a gene. The chain's CDR3 is CAISESGGINEQYF. CDR3 sequence (DNA): TGTGCCATCAGTGAATCGGGAGGGATCAACGAGCAGTACTTC.

This clonotype was seen ten or more times. V gene TRBV7-2 combines with J gene TRBJ1-4, with 9 bases matching TRBD1. V dropped 5 bases and J dropped 3; count of bases not matched to a gene: 4. CDR3 length equals 15 residues. The germline V gene encodes CDR1 SGHTA and CDR2 FQGNSA. The CDR3 reads CASSRDRGANEKLFF. The CDR3 coding sequence is TGTGCCAGCAGCCGTGACAGGGGGGCTAATGAAAAACTGTTTTTT.

The sample holds many counts of this clonotype. The chain couples TRBV11-2 to TRBJ2-7; 7 bases map to TRBD2. CDR3 length: 15 residues. Germline V gene lookup returns CDR1 SGHAT and CDR2 FQNNGV. V was clipped by 1 base and J by 0 bases; unmatched bases: 3. The CDR3 loop is CASSLGAGPSYEQYF. In nucleotides, the CDR3 is TGTGCCAGCAGCTTAGGAGCGGGACCCTCCTACGAGCAGTACTTC.

This clonotype was picked up a small number of times. V and J are TRBV10-3 and TRBJ2-3, with 9 bases that match TRBD2. With V trimmed by 7 bases and J by 3 bases, 17 bases remained unmatched. Germline V CDR1 and CDR2: ENHRY, SYGVKD. The CDR3 runs to 18 residues. The CDR3 loop is CAIKGGTSGLQRTDTQYF. DNA of the CDR3: TGTGCCATCAAAGGTGGCACTAGCGGGCTCCAGAGGACAGATACGCAGTATTTT.

This clonotype appeared a single time. The rearrangement uses TRBV20-1 and TRBJ2-7; possibly TRBD1 or TRBD2 for D (5 bases each). Germline V gene sequence: CDR1 DFQATT, CDR2 SNEGSKA (reference sequence). Trimming took 3 bases from V and 0 from J, leaving 15 bases between them. The CDR3 sequence is 15 residues long. The CDR3 reads CSARIRDGSSYEQYF. CDR3 nucleotides: TGCAGTGCTAGGATCCGGGACGGTAGCTCCTACGAGCAGTACTTC.

The genes are TRBV10-2 and TRBJ2-3; TRBD2 agrees at 7 bases. Germline lookup yields CDR1 WSHSY and CDR2 SAAADI. This CDR3 spans 15 amino acids. J gave up 2 bases and V 7 bases, and 9 bases lay outside the gene matches. The CDR3 DNA follows: TGCGCCAGCAAAATGGCTAGCGGCCCCACAGATACGCAGTATTTT. This sequence encodes CASKMASGPTDTQYF.

This clonotype was seen only a few times. The rearrangement links TRBV7-9 to TRBJ1-1; 7 nucleotides match TRBD1. J was trimmed by 0 bases and V by 1 base; bases with no gene match: 5. Germline values: CDR1 SEHNR, CDR2 FQNEAQ (reference sequence). CDR3 length equals 16 residues. The CDR3 coding sequence is TGTGCCAGCAGCTTAGGGACAGGAGGGTTGAACACTGAAGCTTTCTTT. Its protein product is CASSLGTGGLNTEAFF.

This clonotype came up many times. J is TRBJ2-1 and V is TRBV20-1; D remains ambiguous. With 4 bases removed from V and 13 bases from J, the gap between germline ends came to 11 bases. The germline V gene has CDR1 DFQATT and CDR2 SNEGSKA (reference sequence). The CDR3 consists of 10 residues. CDR3 residues: CSAIESAQFF. Here the CDR3 DNA reads TGCAGTGCTATCGAGTCGGCTCAGTTCTTC.

The chain has TRBV3-1 and TRBJ2-1, with 9 bases aligning to TRBD2. The ends lost 6 bases at V and 4 bases at J; junction bases unmatched: 7. The germline CDR1 and CDR2 sequences are LGHDT and YNNKEL (reference sequence). This CDR3 has 15 residues. DNA for the CDR3: TGTGCCAGCAGAGCCGGGACTAGCCTATACAATGAGCAGTTCTTC. It yields the protein CASRAGTSLYNEQFF.

This clonotype has more than one count but fewer than ten. The chain couples TRBV10-3 to TRBJ1-4, with 7 nucleotides matching TRBD1. The CDR3 has 14 amino acids. The trim removed 6 bases at V and 8 bases at J, leaving 9 bases unmatched. Germline values: CDR1 ENHRY, CDR2 SYGVKD. The CDR3 sequence is CAIRPGLDREKLFF. CDR3 bases: TGTGCCATCAGGCCAGGGTTGGACAGGGAAAAACTGTTTTTT.

The sample holds one count of this clonotype. This may arise from a read error, as a much more abundant clone is one base away. Here the CDR3 reads CASSRPVPGLAPGAYPTGELFF. The CDR3 region has the DNA TGCGCCAGCAGCCGACCTGTCCCGGGACTAGCGCCCGGAGCCTATCCCACCGGGGAGCTGTTTTTT. The chain carries TRBV5-1 and TRBJ2-2, with 10 bases identical to TRBD2. CDR3 size: 22 residues. Germline lookup yields CDR1 SGHRS and CDR2 YFSETQ. Germline trimming cut 4 bases from V and 4 bases from J; bases unmatched to any gene: 25.

This chain connects TRBV20-1 to TRBJ1-5, with a possible D match to TRBD1 (5 bases). This CDR3 has 14 residues. Deletions cut 0 bases from V and 3 bases from J, with 9 bases between. The germline V gene encodes CDR1 DFQATT and CDR2 SNEGSKA (reference sequence). The CDR3 nucleotides are TGCAGTGCTAGAGAGACAGTCCCCAATCAGCCCCAGCATTTT. Its translation: CSARETVPNQPQHF.

This chain joins TRBV7-2 and TRBJ2-7, with D tentatively TRBD1 (5 bases). The CDR3 is 14 residues long. Germline CDR1 SGHTA, CDR2 FQGNSA. V was pared by 0 bases and J by 3 bases, with 9 bases between. The CDR3 loop reads CASSLAIQDYEQYF. The CDR3 region has the DNA TGTGCCAGCAGCTTAGCGATACAGGACTACGAGCAGTACTTC.

This clonotype showed up many times. V gene TRBV4-3 combines with J gene TRBJ1-6, with D hard to call. In germline, CDR1 is LGHNA, CDR2 YSLEER. CDR3 size: 15 residues. Trimming left V 0 bases short and J 7 bases short, with 10 bases between. CDR3 sequence (DNA): TGCGCCAGCAGCCAAGATAAAAGTAGGAATTCACCCCTCCACTTT. It codes for CASSQDKSRNSPLHF.

This clonotype appeared a few times. The rearrangement joins TRBV28 to TRBJ2-5; D possibly corresponds to TRBD1 (8 bases). The CDR3 consists of 14 residues. Trimming pared 5 bases from V and 3 bases from J, leaving 13 bases between. Germline CDR1 and CDR2: MDHEN and SYDVKM. The CDR3 loop is CASSRTGREETQYF. Written as DNA, the CDR3 is TGTGCCAGCAGTAGGACAGGGAGGGAAGAGACCCAGTACTTC.

This clonotype was detected only a few times. The chain recombines TRBV6-1 with TRBJ2-2; D ambiguous. This CDR3 is 14 amino acids long. The V and J ends lost 6 bases and 1 base respectively, with 9 bases between them. CDR1 and CDR2 from the germline V gene are MNHNS and SASEGT. DNA for the CDR3: TGTGCCAGCAGACCCTTTGGGAACACCGGGGAGCTGTTTTTT. As protein: CASRPFGNTGELFF.